This TCR beta chain was found in a study of OX40 agonist ivuxolimab in advanced cancers. Study as a whole: Dose-escalation patients suffered from hepatocellular carcinoma, melanoma, renal cell or head and neck cancer.

The ends were cut back, 5 bases at V and 1 base at J, with 9 bases in the middle. This CDR3 spans 14 amino acids. The germline CDR1 and CDR2 sequences are SGHTA and FQGTGA. Generated by immunoSEQ multiplex PCR, the TCRdb table keeps only in-frame clones and is missing some. The sample includes about 77,000 clones, over 85% of them seen just once. With autoimmune disease history or systemic immunosuppression, patients were excluded. Material: CD4+ or CD8+ T cells sorted from blood, obtained in a trial of the OX40 agonist ivuxolimab. This TCR derives from an adult with an advanced solid tumor such as melanoma, head and neck, liver or kidney cancer. The chain is built from TRBV7-3 and TRBJ1-3, with D maybe TRBD1 (5 bases). CDR3: CASSTGASGNTIYF. CDR3 DNA: TGTGCCAGCAGCACTGGGGCATCTGGAAACACCATATATTTT.